These T cell receptor beta chains were read from a single sample in a study of blood T cell repertoires in COVID-19. Clones were sequenced by immunoSEQ multiplex PCR, and TCRdb holds only the in-frame ones, with some missing. This sample has over 45,000 clones, with 75% to 80% found just once. The sequencing sample was made of peripheral blood. The receptors derive from a man aged 45 to 65 with active or convalescent COVID-19. Both conserved end residues are part of each CDR3. A D gene is named only where the DNA matches it firmly. Clone sizes are given selectively: once, few, many, or a class where the clone is expanded.

V gene	clone size	CDR3 length	D gene	J gene	CDR3 DNA	CDR3 protein
TRBV20-1	NA	11	NA	TRBJ1-2	TGCAGTGCGGGAGGCCCCTATGGCTACACCTTC	CSAGGPYGYTF
TRBV29-1	NA	13	NA	TRBJ1-1	TGCAGCGTTGCGGCGGAATTGAACACTGAAGCTTTCTTT	CSVAAELNTEAFF
TRBV21-1	NA	15	NA	TRBJ2-7	TGTGCCAGCGGAGATACTGGGACAGAATCCTACGAGCAGTACTTC	CASGDTGTESYEQYF
TRBV11-1	NA	15	TRBD1	TRBJ1-1	TGTGCCAGCAGCTTAGGACAGGGTGGGAACACTGAAGCTTTCTTT	CASSLGQGGNTEAFF
TRBV19	NA	15	NA	TRBJ1-5	TGTGCCAGTAGAGTTCCTGGGGCAGGGGATCAGCCCCAGCATTTT	CASRVPGAGDQPQHF
TRBV19	NA	14	NA	TRBJ1-5	TGTGCCAGTAAAGTCCAGTATAGCAATCAGCCCCAGCATTTT	CASKVQYSNQPQHF
TRBV9	few	16	NA	TRBJ1-1	TGTGCCAGCAGCGTAGCTGGGGAAGGGGTGGGGACTGAAGCTTTCTTT	CASSVAGEGVGTEAFF
TRBV6-6	NA	15	TRBD2	TRBJ2-3	TGTGCCAGCAGGATTAGCGGGACTAGCACAGATACGCAGTATTTT	CASRISGTSTDTQYF
TRBV7-9	few	21	TRBD2	TRBJ2-1	TGTGCCAGCAGCACCCGACAACCGTCTAGCGGGGGGTATAGCTCCTACAATGAGCAGTTCTTC	CASSTRQPSSGGYSSYNEQFF
TRBV2	NA	13	NA	TRBJ2-7	TGTGCCAGCAGTGAAGTAGAATCCTACGAGCAGTACTTC	CASSEVESYEQYF
TRBV10-3	NA	12	NA	TRBJ2-3	TGTGCCATCCGGGGAGTAACAGATACGCAGTATTTT	CAIRGVTDTQYF
TRBV14	NA	13	NA	TRBJ2-5	TGTGCCAGCAGCCAAGATGACAGGGAGACCCAGTACTTC	CASSQDDRETQYF
TRBV7-9	NA	15	NA	TRBJ1-5	TGTGCCAGCAGCCCGGGAGTGGAAGGCAATCAGCCCCAGCATTTT	CASSPGVEGNQPQHF
TRBV6-5	NA	14	NA	TRBJ2-5	TGTGCCAGCAGTCTTACGTACAGGGTGGAGACCCAGTACTTC	CASSLTYRVETQYF
TRBV5-4	few	16	NA	TRBJ2-7	TGTGCCAGCAGCCCAAGGGTTGGACTCAGCTCCTACGAGCAGTACTTC	CASSPRVGLSSYEQYF
TRBV19	NA	13	TRBD1	TRBJ2-1	TGTGCCAGTAAACCGCAGGGGGTGGGGGAGCAGTTCTTC	CASKPQGVGEQFF
TRBV7-9	NA	15	NA	TRBJ2-3	TGTGCCAGCAGCTTAATGAAGGGGGACACAGATACGCAGTATTTT	CASSLMKGDTDTQYF
TRBV19	NA	15	NA	TRBJ1-2	TGTGCCAGTAGTATCGGGACATATGGTAACTATGGCTACACCTTC	CASSIGTYGNYGYTF
TRBV5-1	NA	15	NA	TRBJ1-2	TGCGCCAGCAGCTTGGACGGTTGGGGGGACTATGGCTACACCTTC	CASSLDGWGDYGYTF
TRBV2	NA	13	NA	TRBJ1-5	TGTGCCAGCTGTATAGAAGACAATCAGCCCCAGCATTTT	CASCIEDNQPQHF
TRBV2	NA	16	NA	TRBJ2-3	TGTGCCAGCAGTGGACGTCGGAGCGGACTCACAGATACGCAGTATTTT	CASSGRRSGLTDTQYF
TRBV9	NA	16	TRBD2	TRBJ2-1	TGTGCCAGCAGCGTAGCTCTGAGTAGCGGGAGACATGAGCAGTTCTTC	CASSVALSSGRHEQFF
TRBV7-2	NA	14	NA	TRBJ2-7	TGTGCCAGCAGCTCCCAGGCGGGTCCCCACGAGCAGTACTTC	CASSSQAGPHEQYF
TRBV4-2	NA	15	NA	TRBJ2-2	TGTGCCAGCAGCCAAGAGGATGAGGTTACCGGGGAGCTGTTTTTT	CASSQEDEVTGELFF
TRBV3-1/TRBV3-2	NA	17	TRBD2	TRBJ2-3	TGTGCCAGCAGCCAAGATCCCCGAGCTAGCGGAACAGATACGCAGTATTTT	CASSQDPRASGTDTQYF
TRBV30	few	15	TRBD1	TRBJ1-4	TGTGCCTGGAGTCACTTGGGACAGTCTAATGAAAAACTGTTTTTT	CAWSHLGQSNEKLFF
TRBV18	NA	14	NA	TRBJ2-5	TGTGCCAGCTCACCAAAAACCGGCCAAGAGACCCAGTACTTC	CASSPKTGQETQYF
TRBV9	NA	14	TRBD1	TRBJ1-5	TGTGCCAGCAGCGCCGAGGGACAGTTAGAGCCCCAGCATTTT	CASSAEGQLEPQHF
TRBV27	NA	16	NA	TRBJ2-7	TGTGCCAGCAGTTTCTCCTGGAGGGGGCTTCTGGACGAGCAGTACTTC	CASSFSWRGLLDEQYF
TRBV10-2	NA	15	NA	TRBJ2-4	TGCGCCAGCAGTGAAAGAGGGATGGGCAAAAACATTCAGTACTTC	CASSERGMGKNIQYF
TRBV6-5	NA	15	NA	TRBJ1-5	TGTGCCAGCAGTCTTAGCGGCATCCCGGATCAGCCCCAGCATTTT	CASSLSGIPDQPQHF